This entry lists 27 T cell receptor beta chains sequenced from one sample in a study of OX40 agonist ivuxolimab in advanced cancers. Using immunoSEQ multiplex PCR, the repertoire was profiled, and TCRdb retains in-frame clones only, with some absent. The sample lists fewer than 85,000 clones, 70% to 85% occurring once. The sample in question was CD4+ or CD8+ T cells sorted from blood, obtained in a trial of the OX40 agonist ivuxolimab. Source of these receptors: an adult with an advanced solid tumor such as melanoma, head and neck, liver or kidney cancer.

The chain combines TRBV2 with TRBJ2-2; D not certain. V was clipped by 1 base and J by 5 bases, with 5 bases between them. Looked up from germline, CDR1 is SNHLY and CDR2 is FYNNEI. The CDR3 length is 13 residues. The CDR3: CASSEVETGELFF. The CDR3 DNA follows: TGTGCCAGCAGTGAAGTGGAAACCGGGGAGCTGTTTTTT. Full variable domain (outside the CDR3, taken from reference TRBV2 and TRBJ2-2): EPEVTQTPSHQVTQMGQEVILRCVPISNHLYFYWYRQILGQKVEFLVSFYNNEISEKSEIFDDQFSVERPDGSNFTLKIRSTKLEDSAMYFCASSEVETGELFFGEGSRLTVL.

The table lists this clone with a count of one. This rearrangement joins TRBV4-1 to TRBJ2-3; 7 positions agree with TRBD2. CDR3 length: 16 residues. With V trimmed by 6 bases and J by 3 bases, 12 bases remained unmatched. Germline V gene sequence: CDR1 MGHRA, CDR2 YSYEKL. CDR3 amino acids: CASRSISGRTTDTQYF. CDR3 nucleotides: TGCGCCAGCAGATCAATTAGCGGGCGTACAACAGATACGCAGTATTTT.

This sequence joins TRBV18 and TRBJ2-1; 7 positions agree with TRBD2. In germline, CDR1 is KGHSH, CDR2 LQKENI. CDR3 size: 15 residues. Germline trimming cut 2 bases from V and 10 bases from J; bases unmatched to any gene: 11. The CDR3 loop is CASSPVSAGRGEQFF. CDR3 DNA: TGTGCCAGCTCACCAGTCTCGGCAGGGAGGGGAGAGCAGTTCTTC.

J is TRBJ1-4 and V is TRBV2; D not certain. Germline V gene lookup returns CDR1 SNHLY and CDR2 FYNNEI. This CDR3 region has 14 residues. Trimming left V 3 bases short and J 4 bases short, with 9 bases between. The CDR3 protein is CASSEWGVNEKLFF. For the CDR3, the DNA is TGTGCCAGCAGTGAGTGGGGTGTTAATGAAAAACTGTTTTTT. The whole variable domain, remainder taken from reference TRBV2 and TRBJ1-4, is EPEVTQTPSHQVTQMGQEVILRCVPISNHLYFYWYRQILGQKVEFLVSFYNNEISEKSEIFDDQFSVERPDGSNFTLKIRSTKLEDSAMYFCASSEWGVNEKLFFGSGTQLSVL.

This chain uses TRBV5-4 with TRBJ1-6, with TRBD1 identical over 8 bases. Per the germline V gene, CDR1 is SGHNT and CDR2 is YYREEE (reference sequence). The J segment lost 6 bases and the V segment lost 1 base, leaving 6 bases of the junction unmatched. This CDR3 region has 16 residues. DNA of the CDR3: TGTGCCAGCAGCTTGAGTCAGGGGGCTGGTAATTCACCCCTCCACTTT. Its translation: CASSLSQGAGNSPLHF. Supplemented by reference TRBV5-4 and TRBJ1-6, the full variable domain reads ETGVTQSPTHLIKTRGQQVTLRCSSQSGHNTVSWYQQALGQGPQFIFQYYREEENGRGNFPPRFSGLQFPNYSSELNVNALELDDSALYLCASSLSQGAGNSPLHFGNGTRLTVT.

The J gene is TRBJ1-6, the V gene TRBV5-1, with unresolved D. The germline V and J ends were trimmed by 6 bases and 10 bases, with 17 bases remaining between them. Germline lookup yields CDR1 SGHRS and CDR2 YFSETQ. CDR3 length equals 14 residues. The CDR3 DNA reads as TGCGCCAGCAAATCGACGAGGGAAGACTCACCCCTCCACTTT. Encoded protein: CASKSTREDSPLHF.

This clone was seen a handful of times. The chain links TRBV19 to TRBJ2-6; the D gene is possibly TRBD2 (5 bases). V was cut by 5 bases and J by 2 bases, with 13 bases left in between. This CDR3 comprises 16 residues. Germline V gene lookup returns CDR1 LNHDA and CDR2 SQIVND (reference sequence). CDR3 sequence reads: CASSLWTATGANVLTF. In DNA, the CDR3 is TGTGCCAGTAGTCTCTGGACTGCCACTGGGGCCAACGTCCTGACTTTC.

The chain combines TRBV5-1 with TRBJ2-3; possible D gene TRBD2, 5 bases. Germline CDR1 SGHRS, CDR2 YFSETQ. Trimming took 0 bases from V and 11 from J, leaving 25 bases between them. The CDR3 loop spans 17 amino acids. The chain's CDR3 is CASSLVTGPGGLVGQYF. CDR3 sequence (DNA): TGCGCCAGCAGCTTGGTAACCGGGCCTGGCGGGTTGGTGGGGCAGTATTTT.

The chain recombines TRBV28 with TRBJ2-5; TRBD1 matches at 9 bases. The CDR3 runs to 16 residues. The V segment lost 6 bases and the J segment 6 bases; nucleotides outside the gene matches: 14. Germline V CDR1 and CDR2: MDHEN, SYDVKM. This chain's CDR3 is CASRLGGGTGFKTQYF. The CDR3 DNA reads as TGTGCCAGCAGACTCGGAGGCGGGACAGGGTTCAAGACCCAGTACTTC.

The chain is built from TRBV28 and TRBJ2-5; 10 bases agree with TRBD2. Germline CDR1 MDHEN, CDR2 SYDVKM. This CDR3 has 19 residues. J gave up 5 bases and V 6 bases, and 21 bases lay outside the gene matches. The CDR3 region is CASSGPVGAGGPFGETQYF. DNA for the CDR3: TGTGCCAGCAGCGGTCCTGTGGGAGCGGGAGGGCCCTTTGGGGAGACCCAGTACTTC.

The V call is TRBV2, the J call TRBJ1-1; the D gene is possibly TRBD1 (5 bases). V was pared by 6 bases and J by 1 base, with 12 bases between. The CDR3 extends over 14 amino acids. Germline CDR1 reads SNHLY; CDR2 reads FYNNEI. CDR3 in DNA: TGTGCCAGCAGGACCCGAGGGGCGAACACTGAAGCTTTCTTT. This translates into CASRTRGANTEAFF.

V gene TRBV27 combines with J gene TRBJ1-6; TRBD1 matches 7 bases. V trimming: 4 bases; J trimming: 10 bases; junction bases outside the gene matches: 10. This CDR3 has 15 amino acids. The germline CDR1 and CDR2 sequences are MNHEY and SMNVEV (reference sequence). The CDR3 DNA sequence: TGTGCCAGCAGTTCATCAGACAGGGCTTCGTCACCCCTCCACTTT. Its protein is CASSSSDRASSPLHF.

V gene TRBV7-2 combines with J gene TRBJ1-2; D uncertain. In germline, CDR1 is SGHTA, CDR2 FQGNSA. V gave up 2 bases and J gave up 3 bases, with 10 bases separating them. The CDR3 sequence is 14 residues long. CDR3 in amino acids: CASSLSRADYGYTF. In DNA form, the CDR3 reads TGTGCCAGCAGCTTAAGTCGGGCCGACTATGGCTACACCTTC.

This clone was detected only once. The chain employs TRBV16 and TRBJ2-3; D is ambiguous. The germline V gene has CDR1 KGHSY and CDR2 FQNENV. The V end was cut by 3 bases, the J end by 14 bases, with 12 bases between. The CDR3 has 11 amino acids. The CDR3 is CASSQEQIRYF. DNA for the CDR3: TGTGCCAGCAGCCAGGAACAGATACGGTATTTT.

V is TRBV7-2 and J is TRBJ2-7; D call uncertain. With 4 bases removed from V and 0 bases from J, the gap between germline ends came to 10 bases. CDR3 length equals 14 residues. Germline values: CDR1 SGHTA, CDR2 FQGNSA. In nucleotides, the CDR3 is TGTGCCAGCAGCTACTCAGGAAGCTCCTACGAGCAGTACTTC. Translation: CASSYSGSSYEQYF.

This clone occurred once. The chain carries TRBV5-4 and TRBJ2-2; D remains ambiguous. The CDR3 runs to 15 residues. From germline, CDR1 is SGHNT and CDR2 YYREEE (reference sequence). V was pared by 0 bases and J by 2 bases, with 8 bases between. This CDR3 reads CASSLDPSNTGELFF. CDR3 DNA: TGTGCCAGCAGCTTGGACCCCTCCAACACCGGGGAGCTGTTTTTT.

CDR3 loop: CASSPPPRTGELFF. CDR3 sequence (DNA): TGTGCCAGCTCACCACCCCCACGTACCGGGGAGCTGTTTTTT. J is TRBJ2-2 and V is TRBV18; D unresolved. Trimming stripped 0 bases from V and 5 bases from J, with 7 bases between. The CDR3 extends over 14 amino acids. The germline gives CDR1 KGHSH, CDR2 LQKENI.

This chain links TRBV5-8 with TRBJ2-7; D is possibly TRBD1 or TRBD2 (6 bases each). The CDR3 totals 14 residues. Trimming removed 4 bases from V and 2 bases from J, with 13 bases in between. CDR1 is SGHTS and CDR2 is YDEGEE in the germline V gene. CDR3 nucleotides: TGTGCCAGCAGCGCGGGACACCTGACCTACGAGCAGTACTTC. Translation gives CASSAGHLTYEQYF.

V and J are TRBV28 and TRBJ2-7, with 8 bases fitting TRBD1. This CDR3 is built from 15 residues. CDR1 is MDHEN, CDR2 SYDVKM, per germline. V gave up 4 bases and J gave up 7 bases; unmatched junction bases: 12. CDR3 residues: CASSSPAGGRREQYF. Here the CDR3 DNA reads TGTGCCAGCAGTTCTCCGGCAGGGGGCCGTAGAGAGCAGTACTTC. Full variable domain (missing parts from reference TRBV28 and TRBJ2-7): DVKVTQSSRYLVKRTGEKVFLECVQDMDHENMFWYRQDPGLGLRLIYFSYDVKMKEKGDIPEGYSVSREKKERFSLILESASTNQTSMYLCASSSPAGGRREQYFGPGTRLTVT.

The V call is TRBV4-2, the J call TRBJ1-4, with unresolved D. This CDR3 region has 16 residues. Trimming left V 0 bases short and J 4 bases short, with 12 bases between. Per the germline V gene, CDR1 is LGHNA and CDR2 is YNFKEQ. The CDR3 DNA reads as TGTGCCAGCAGCCAAGAGCGTCAATCTTATAATGAAAAACTGTTTTTT. Its translation: CASSQERQSYNEKLFF.

This chain's CDR3 is CASRESWTGSSGELFF. The CDR3 DNA reads as TGTGCCAGTAGGGAGAGCTGGACAGGGTCTTCCGGGGAGCTGTTTTTT. The chain joins TRBV19 to TRBJ2-2; 8 positions match TRBD1. CDR1 is LNHDA, CDR2 SQIVND, per germline (reference sequence). The CDR3 has 16 amino acids. Unmatched junction bases numbered 12, after V lost 6 bases and J lost 6 bases.

The gene calls are TRBV14 and TRBJ1-1, with TRBD1 as a possible D gene (5 bases). The CDR3 loop spans 19 amino acids. Trimming removed 1 base from V and 0 bases from J, with 21 bases in between. Germline V gene sequence: CDR1 SGHDN, CDR2 FVKESK. CDR3 coding DNA: TGTGCCAGCAGCCAAGGGAGTTACAGGTATTGGGGGATGAACACTGAAGCTTTCTTT. Protein: CASSQGSYRYWGMNTEAFF.

The gene calls are TRBV9 and TRBJ2-1; perhaps TRBD1 as D (6 bases). Between the trimmed V and J ends, which lost 0 bases and 2 bases, there was a span of 12 bases. Germline loops: CDR1 SGDLS, CDR2 YYNGEE. The CDR3 is 16 residues long. CDR3 nucleotide sequence: TGTGCCAGCAGCGTAGCTGGGGCAGGGGCCTACAATGAGCAGTTCTTC. Protein: CASSVAGAGAYNEQFF.

This clone occurred once. The chain recombines TRBV9 with TRBJ1-1; D is possibly TRBD1 (6 bases). The germline gives CDR1 SGDLS, CDR2 YYNGEE. V was shortened by 1 base and J by 3 bases, with 13 bases between the two germline ends. The CDR3 runs 15 residues. The CDR3 coding sequence is TGTGCCAGCAGCGTACGACAGGAGTGGGACACTGAAGCTTTCTTT. This codes for CASSVRQEWDTEAFF.

This clone was found once. The V call is TRBV11-3, the J call TRBJ2-3, with D perhaps matching TRBD2 (7 bases). Trimming removed 7 bases at V and 8 bases at J, with 19 bases between. The CDR3 runs 14 residues. Germline loops: CDR1 SGHNT, CDR2 YENEEA. CDR3 bases: TGTGCCAGCATCCCTTTCCTAGGGGGGGGTACGCAGTATTTT. Translated: CASIPFLGGGTQYF.

The gene calls are TRBV19 and TRBJ1-5; D is perhaps TRBD1 (6 bases). The germline gives CDR1 LNHDA, CDR2 SQIVND (reference sequence). The CDR3 has 15 amino acids. The germline V and J ends were trimmed by 6 bases and 5 bases, with 17 bases remaining between them. The CDR3 sequence is CASRPIDRTDQPQHF. Here the CDR3 DNA reads TGTGCCAGTAGGCCCATTGACAGGACCGATCAGCCCCAGCATTTT.

This clone was picked up a small number of times. V is TRBV5-5 and J is TRBJ1-3; D unresolved. Trimming removed 0 bases from V and 0 bases from J, with 10 bases in between. This CDR3 region has 16 residues. CDR1 and CDR2 (germline): SGHKS, YYEKEE (reference sequence). CDR3 coding DNA: TGTGCCAGCAGCTTGGGGCTGGTTTACTCTGGAAACACCATATATTTT. Amino acids: CASSLGLVYSGNTIYF. Variable domain in full (rest from reference TRBV5-5 and TRBJ1-3): DAGVTQSPTHLIKTRGQQVTLRCSPISGHKSVSWYQQVLGQGPQFIFQYYEKEERGRGNFPDRFSARQFPNYSSELNVNALLLGDSALYLCASSLGLVYSGNTIYFGEGSWLTVV.